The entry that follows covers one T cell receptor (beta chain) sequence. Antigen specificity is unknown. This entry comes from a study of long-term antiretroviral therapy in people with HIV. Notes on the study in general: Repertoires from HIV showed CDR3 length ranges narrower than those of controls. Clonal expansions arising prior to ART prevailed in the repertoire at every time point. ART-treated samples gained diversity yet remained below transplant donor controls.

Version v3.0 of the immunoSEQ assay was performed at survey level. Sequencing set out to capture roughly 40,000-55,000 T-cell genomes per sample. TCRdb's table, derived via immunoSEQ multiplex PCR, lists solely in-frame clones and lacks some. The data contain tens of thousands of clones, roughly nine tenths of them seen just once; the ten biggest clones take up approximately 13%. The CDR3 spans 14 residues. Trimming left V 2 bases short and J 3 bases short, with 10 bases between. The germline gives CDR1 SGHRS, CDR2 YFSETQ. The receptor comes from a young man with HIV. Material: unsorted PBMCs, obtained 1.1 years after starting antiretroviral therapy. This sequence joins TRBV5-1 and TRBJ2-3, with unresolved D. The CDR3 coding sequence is TGCGCCAGCAGCTTACAGAAAGGAACAGATACGCAGTATTTT. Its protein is CASSLQKGTDTQYF.